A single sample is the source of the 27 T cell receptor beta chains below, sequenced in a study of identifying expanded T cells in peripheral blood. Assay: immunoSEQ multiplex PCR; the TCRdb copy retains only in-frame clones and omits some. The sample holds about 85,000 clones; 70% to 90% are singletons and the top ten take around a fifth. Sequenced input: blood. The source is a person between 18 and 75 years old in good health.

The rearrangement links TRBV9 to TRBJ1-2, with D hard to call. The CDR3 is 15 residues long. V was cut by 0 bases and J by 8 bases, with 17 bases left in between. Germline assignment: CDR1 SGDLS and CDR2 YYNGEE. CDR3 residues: CASSVGIGPSGGYTF. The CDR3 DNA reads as TGTGCCAGCAGCGTAGGAATAGGCCCGTCGGGAGGCTACACCTTC.

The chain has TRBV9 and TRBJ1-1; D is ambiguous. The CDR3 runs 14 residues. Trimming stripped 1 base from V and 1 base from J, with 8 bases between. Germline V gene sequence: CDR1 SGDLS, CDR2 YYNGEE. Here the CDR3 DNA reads TGTGCCAGCAGCGTATCCGGGGAGAACACTGAAGCTTTCTTT. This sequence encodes CASSVSGENTEAFF. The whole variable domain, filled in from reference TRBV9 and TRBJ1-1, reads DSGVTQTPKHLITATGQRVTLRCSPRSGDLSVYWYQQSLDQGLQFLIQYYNGEERAKGNILERFSAQQFPDLHSELNLSSLELGDSALYFCASSVSGENTEAFFGQGTRLTVV.

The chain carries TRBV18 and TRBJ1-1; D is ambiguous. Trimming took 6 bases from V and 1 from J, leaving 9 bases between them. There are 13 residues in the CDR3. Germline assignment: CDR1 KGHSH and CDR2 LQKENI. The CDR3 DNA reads TGTGCCAGCTCCCGGGGAGAGAACACTGAAGCTTTCTTT. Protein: CASSRGENTEAFF.

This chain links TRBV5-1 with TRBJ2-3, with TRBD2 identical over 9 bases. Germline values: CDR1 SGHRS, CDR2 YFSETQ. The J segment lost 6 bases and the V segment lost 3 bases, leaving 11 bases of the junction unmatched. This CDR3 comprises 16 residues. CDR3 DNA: TGCGCCAGCAGCTCGGCTGCGGGGGGGTCGTTTGATACGCAGTATTTT. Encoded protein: CASSSAAGGSFDTQYF.

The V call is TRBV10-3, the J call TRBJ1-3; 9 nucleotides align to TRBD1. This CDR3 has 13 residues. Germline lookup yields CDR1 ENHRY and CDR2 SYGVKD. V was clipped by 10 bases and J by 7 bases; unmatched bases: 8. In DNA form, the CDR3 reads TGTGCCAGCACTGGACAGGGGAGGAACACCATATATTTT. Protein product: CASTGQGRNTIYF.

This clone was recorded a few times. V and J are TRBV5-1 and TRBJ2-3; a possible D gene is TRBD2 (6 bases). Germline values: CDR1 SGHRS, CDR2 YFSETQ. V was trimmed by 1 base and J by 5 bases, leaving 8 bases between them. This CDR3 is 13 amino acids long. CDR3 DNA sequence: TGCGCCAGCAGCTTGAGGAGGGGAGATACGCAGTATTTT. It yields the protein CASSLRRGDTQYF.

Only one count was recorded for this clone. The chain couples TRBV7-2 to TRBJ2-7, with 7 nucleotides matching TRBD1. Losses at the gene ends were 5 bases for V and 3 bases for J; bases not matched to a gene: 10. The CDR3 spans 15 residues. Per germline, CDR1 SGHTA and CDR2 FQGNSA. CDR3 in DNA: TGTGCCAGCAGCCGGGCGACAGGGTCCTTCTACGAGCAGTACTTC. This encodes CASSRATGSFYEQYF.

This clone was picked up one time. In nucleotides, the CDR3 is TGCGCCAGCAGCTGGATCTCTAGCGGGGGGCCCGCAGATACGCAGTATTTT. Its translation: CASSWISSGGPADTQYF. This rearrangement joins TRBV5-1 to TRBJ2-3; TRBD2 matches 11 bases. V shed 3 bases and J 4 bases; nucleotides not matched to a gene: 10. Germline-derived CDR1 and CDR2 are SGHRS and YFSETQ. This CDR3 comprises 17 residues.

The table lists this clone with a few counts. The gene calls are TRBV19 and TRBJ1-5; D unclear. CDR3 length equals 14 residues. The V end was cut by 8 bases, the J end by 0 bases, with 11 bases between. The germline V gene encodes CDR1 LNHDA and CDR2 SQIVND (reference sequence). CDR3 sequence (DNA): TGTGCCAGTGCAGGCAGCTATAGCAATCAGCCCCAGCATTTT. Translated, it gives CASAGSYSNQPQHF.

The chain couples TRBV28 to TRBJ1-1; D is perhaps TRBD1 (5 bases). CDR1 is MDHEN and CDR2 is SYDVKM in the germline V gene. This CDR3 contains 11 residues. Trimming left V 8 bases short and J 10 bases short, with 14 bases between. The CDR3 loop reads CASGLARVAFF. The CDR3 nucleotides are TGTGCCAGCGGTCTAGCCAGGGTAGCTTTCTTT. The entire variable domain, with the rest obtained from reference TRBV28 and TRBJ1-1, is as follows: DVKVTQSSRYLVKRTGEKVFLECVQDMDHENMFWYRQDPGLGLRLIYFSYDVKMKEKGDIPEGYSVSREKKERFSLILESASTNQTSMYLCASGLARVAFFGQGTRLTVV.

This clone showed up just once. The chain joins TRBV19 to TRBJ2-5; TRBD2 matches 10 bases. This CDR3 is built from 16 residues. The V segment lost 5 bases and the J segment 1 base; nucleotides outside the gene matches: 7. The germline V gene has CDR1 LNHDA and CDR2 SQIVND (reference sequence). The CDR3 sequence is CASSSLAGGFQETQYF. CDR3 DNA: TGTGCCAGTAGTTCATTAGCGGGGGGATTCCAAGAGACCCAGTACTTC.

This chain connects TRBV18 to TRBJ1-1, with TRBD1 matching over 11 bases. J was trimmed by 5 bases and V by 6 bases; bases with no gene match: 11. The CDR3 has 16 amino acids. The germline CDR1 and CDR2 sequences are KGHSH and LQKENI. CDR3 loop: CASSPGQGGFWTEAFF. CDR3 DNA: TGTGCCAGCTCCCCGGGACAGGGGGGTTTTTGGACTGAAGCTTTCTTT.

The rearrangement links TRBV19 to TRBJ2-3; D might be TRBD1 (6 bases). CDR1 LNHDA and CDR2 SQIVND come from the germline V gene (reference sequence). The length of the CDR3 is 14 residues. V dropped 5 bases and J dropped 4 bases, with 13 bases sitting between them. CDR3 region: CASSVTGAPDTQYF. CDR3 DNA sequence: TGTGCCAGTAGTGTGACAGGAGCCCCAGATACGCAGTATTTT.

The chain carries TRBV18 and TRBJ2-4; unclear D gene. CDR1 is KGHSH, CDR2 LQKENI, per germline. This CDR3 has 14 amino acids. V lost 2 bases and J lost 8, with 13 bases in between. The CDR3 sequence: CASSPTASMDIQYF. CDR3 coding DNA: TGTGCCAGCTCACCAACCGCGTCCATGGACATTCAGTACTTC.

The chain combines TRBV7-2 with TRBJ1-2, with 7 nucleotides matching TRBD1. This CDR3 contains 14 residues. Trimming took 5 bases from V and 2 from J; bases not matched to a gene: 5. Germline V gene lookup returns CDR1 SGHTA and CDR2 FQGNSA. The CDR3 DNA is TGTGCCAGCAGCGTCGGACAGGCGAACTATGGCTACACCTTC. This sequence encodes CASSVGQANYGYTF.

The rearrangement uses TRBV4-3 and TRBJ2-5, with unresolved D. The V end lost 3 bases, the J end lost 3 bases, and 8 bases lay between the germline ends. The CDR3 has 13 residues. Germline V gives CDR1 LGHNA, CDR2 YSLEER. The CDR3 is CASSHANEETQYF. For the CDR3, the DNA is TGCGCCAGCAGCCACGCGAATGAAGAGACCCAGTACTTC.

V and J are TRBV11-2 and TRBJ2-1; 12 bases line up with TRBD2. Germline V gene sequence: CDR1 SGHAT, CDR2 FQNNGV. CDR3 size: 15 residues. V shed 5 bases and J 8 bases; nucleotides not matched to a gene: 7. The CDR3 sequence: CASSQSSGGAYEQFF. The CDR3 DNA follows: TGTGCCAGCAGCCAATCTAGCGGGGGGGCCTATGAGCAGTTCTTC.

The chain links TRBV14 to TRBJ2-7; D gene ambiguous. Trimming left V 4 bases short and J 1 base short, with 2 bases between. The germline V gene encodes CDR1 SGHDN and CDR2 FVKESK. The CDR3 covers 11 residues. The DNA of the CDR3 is TGTGCCAGCAGCCTATCCTACGAGCAGTACTTC. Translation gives CASSLSYEQYF.

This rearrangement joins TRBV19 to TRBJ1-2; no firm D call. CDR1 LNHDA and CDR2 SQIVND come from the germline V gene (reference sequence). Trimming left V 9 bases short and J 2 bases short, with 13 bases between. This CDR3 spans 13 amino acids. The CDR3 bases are TGTGCCAGCTCTAGCGACATGAACTATGGCTACACCTTC. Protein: CASSSDMNYGYTF.

Here the CDR3 DNA reads TGTGCCAGCTCACAACAAGGGGCCGCCGGCACAGATACGCAGTATTTT. This gives the protein CASSQQGAAGTDTQYF. The chain links TRBV18 to TRBJ2-3, with D possibly being TRBD1 (5 bases). V lost 4 bases to trimming and J lost 1 base, with 15 bases between them. CDR3 size: 16 residues. The V gene's germline CDR1 is KGHSH and CDR2 LQKENI.

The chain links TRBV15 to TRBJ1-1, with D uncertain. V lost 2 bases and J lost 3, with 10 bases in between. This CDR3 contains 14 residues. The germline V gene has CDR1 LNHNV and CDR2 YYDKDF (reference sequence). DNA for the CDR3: TGTGCCACCAGCAGAAGGACCCGAGACACTGAAGCTTTCTTT. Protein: CATSRRTRDTEAFF.

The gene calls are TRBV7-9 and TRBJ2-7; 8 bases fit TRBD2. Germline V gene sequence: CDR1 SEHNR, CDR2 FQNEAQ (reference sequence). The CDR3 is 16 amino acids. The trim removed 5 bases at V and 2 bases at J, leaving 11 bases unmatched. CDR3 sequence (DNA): TGTGCCAGCAGCCCCCCGCGACCGGGAGGGACCTACGAGCAGTACTTC. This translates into CASSPPRPGGTYEQYF.

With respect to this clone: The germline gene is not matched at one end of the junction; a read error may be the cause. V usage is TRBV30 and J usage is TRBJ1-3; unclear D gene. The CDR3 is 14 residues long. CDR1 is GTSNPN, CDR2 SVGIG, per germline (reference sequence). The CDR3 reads CAWSGLKLGDTIYF. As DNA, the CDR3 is TGTGCCTGGAGTGGACTAAAACTTGGAGACACCATATATTTT.

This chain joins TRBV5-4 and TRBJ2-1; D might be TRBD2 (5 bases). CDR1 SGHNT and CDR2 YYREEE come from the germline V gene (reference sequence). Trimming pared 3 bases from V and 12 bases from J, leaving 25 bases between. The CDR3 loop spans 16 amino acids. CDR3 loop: CASSSAVRNSDCWQFF. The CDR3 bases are TGTGCCAGCAGCTCAGCCGTAAGGAATAGCGATTGTTGGCAGTTCTTC.

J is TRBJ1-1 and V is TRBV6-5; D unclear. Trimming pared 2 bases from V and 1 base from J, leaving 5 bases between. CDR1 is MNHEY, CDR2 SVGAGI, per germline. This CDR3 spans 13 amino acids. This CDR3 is CASSYLWNTEAFF. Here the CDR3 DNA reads TGTGCCAGCAGTTACCTGTGGAACACTGAAGCTTTCTTT.

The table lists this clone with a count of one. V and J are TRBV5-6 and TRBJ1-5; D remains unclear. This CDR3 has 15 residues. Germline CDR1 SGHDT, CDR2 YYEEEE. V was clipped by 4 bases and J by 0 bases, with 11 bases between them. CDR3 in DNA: TGTGCCAGCAGCCTCCTGGGCTATAGCAATCAGCCCCAGCATTTT. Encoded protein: CASSLLGYSNQPQHF.

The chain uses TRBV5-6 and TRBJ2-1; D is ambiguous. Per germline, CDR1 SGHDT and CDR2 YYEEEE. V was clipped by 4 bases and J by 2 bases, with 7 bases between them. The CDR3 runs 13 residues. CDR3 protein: CASSLAPYNEQFF. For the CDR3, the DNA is TGTGCCAGCAGCCTTGCCCCCTACAATGAGCAGTTCTTC.